One T cell receptor (beta chain) is described in this entry. The repertoire was sequenced with immunoSEQ multiplex PCR; TCRdb's copy has only in-frame clones and lacks some. The table records some 350,000 clones, around 86% of them present only once. This specimen comes from a study of blood T cell repertoires in COVID-19. The V gene lost 0 bases and the J gene lost 10 bases, with 17 bases spanning the gap. CDR1 and CDR2 from the germline V gene are SGHRS and YFSETQ. This CDR3 is 15 amino acids long. V gene TRBV5-1 combines with J gene TRBJ2-1, with D maybe TRBD1 (6 bases). Specimen: peripheral blood. The TCR comes from a human donor in a cohort sampled during active COVID-19. The CDR3 region is CASSLEGWGPREQFF. CDR3 in DNA: TGCGCCAGCAGCTTGGAAGGTTGGGGGCCCAGGGAGCAGTTCTTC.